This entry lists 11 T cell receptor beta chains sequenced from one sample in a study of T cell repertoires in cytomegalovirus infection. One entry per CDR3 protein, called by TCRdb with MiXCR from the reads. Among 350,000 to 450,000 distinct CDR3 sequences listed, about a sixth were seen once. Sequences were obtained from PBMCs. The receptor source for this set is a human donor in good health (CMV status not recorded). Some clones in this sample may be carry-over from other donors' samples.

This clonotype was observed a few times. The V call is TRBV14, the J call TRBJ2-2; 7 bases map to TRBD1. The CDR3 is 14 residues long. V was pared by 0 bases and J by 10 bases, with 5 bases of the junction left unmatched. CDR1 and CDR2 from the germline V gene are SGHDN and FVKESK. The CDR3 protein is CASSQEQGLEELFF. The CDR3 nucleotides read TGTGCCAGCAGCCAAGAACAGGGGTTAGAGGAGCTGTTTTTT. Full variable domain (remainder filled in from reference TRBV14 and TRBJ2-2): EAGVTQFPSHSVIEKGQTVTLRCDPISGHDNLYWYRRVMGKEIKFLLHFVKESKQDESGMPNNRFLAERTGGTYSTLKVQPAELEDSGVYFCASSQEQGLEELFFGEGSRLTVL.

The table lists this clonotype with a few counts. The chain has TRBV6-5 and TRBJ2-7; D may be TRBD1 (6 bases). The CDR3 covers 14 residues. Trimming took off 0 bases at V and 7 bases at J, with 13 bases between the two ends. Germline V gene sequence: CDR1 MNHEY, CDR2 SVGAGI. The CDR3 nucleotides read TGTGCCAGCAGTTACTCATGGGACACCGGGGAGCAGTACTTC. Its translation is CASSYSWDTGEQYF.

This clonotype was seen many times. Here the CDR3 reads CASSFRRGRTDTQYF. CDR3 coding DNA: TGTGCCAGCAGCTTCCGAAGGGGCCGAACAGATACGCAGTATTTT. The gene calls are TRBV11-2 and TRBJ2-3; maybe TRBD1 (5 bases). Trimming shortened V by 3 bases and J by 3 bases, and 13 bases separated the two germline ends. This CDR3 is 15 amino acids long. Germline lookup yields CDR1 SGHAT and CDR2 FQNNGV.

CDR3 coding DNA: TGCAGCGTGGGAGGAGGGGGCACTGAAGCTTTCTTT. Its translation is CSVGGGGTEAFF. The V and J genes are TRBV29-1 and TRBJ1-1; possibly TRBD1 for D (6 bases). Trimming took off 6 bases at V and 4 bases at J, with 12 bases between the two ends. Per the germline V gene, CDR1 is SQVTM and CDR2 is ANQGSEA. The CDR3 is made up of 12 amino acids.

This clonotype was found a few times. The chain has TRBV7-2 and TRBJ1-2; 8 bases are a match to TRBD1. Germline trimming cut 2 bases from V and 4 bases from J; bases unmatched to any gene: 6. Per germline, CDR1 SGHTA and CDR2 FQGNSA. The CDR3 is 15 amino acids. As DNA, the CDR3 is TGTGCCAGCAGCTTATCACCCCAGGGGGCCTATGGCTACACCTTC. This translates into CASSLSPQGAYGYTF.

There are many counts of this clonotype. The rearrangement joins TRBV6-2 or TRBV6-3 to TRBJ2-1; the D call may be TRBD1 or TRBD2 (5 bases each). The V gene's germline CDR1 is MNHEY and CDR2 SVGEGT. The CDR3 contains 12 residues. The germline V and J ends were trimmed by 8 bases and 5 bases, with 10 bases remaining between them. The CDR3 region has the DNA TGTGCCAGCGGGGGACGCCACAATGAGCAGTTCTTC. Its translation is CASGGRHNEQFF.

There are a few counts of this clonotype. V is TRBV5-4 and J is TRBJ2-5, with D tentatively TRBD2 (7 bases). The length of the CDR3 is 18 residues. Germline loops: CDR1 SGHNT, CDR2 YYREEE (reference sequence). V lost 3 bases, J lost 5 bases, and 26 bases lay in between. The CDR3 nucleotides read TGTGCCAGCAGCTCCCGAAAAAGCTCTAGCGGAGGGGGGGAGACCCAGTACTTC. Amino acids: CASSSRKSSSGGGETQYF.

The table lists this clonotype with a few counts. V usage is TRBV20-1 and J usage is TRBJ2-7, with 9 bases aligning to TRBD2. CDR3 length: 14 amino acids. Germline V CDR1 and CDR2: DFQATT, SNEGSKA (reference sequence). J was trimmed by 3 bases and V by 5 bases; bases with no gene match: 8. CDR3 DNA sequence: TGCAGTGCTTCCCTAGCGGGACTTTACTACGAGCAGTACTTC. This gives the protein CSASLAGLYYEQYF.

The table lists this clonotype with a few counts. The chain has TRBV5-1 and TRBJ2-1; D perhaps matches TRBD2 (6 bases). The CDR3 is 15 amino acids. The germline V and J ends were trimmed by 3 bases and 2 bases, with 12 bases remaining between them. Germline CDR1 is SGHRS and CDR2 is YFSETQ. This CDR3 is CASSSSGVTYNEQFF. The CDR3 nucleotides are TGCGCCAGCAGCTCCTCGGGAGTAACCTACAATGAGCAGTTCTTC.

This clonotype has more than one count but fewer than ten. The chain uses TRBV7-6 and TRBJ2-5, with D maybe TRBD2 (5 bases). The V gene lost 4 bases and the J gene lost 9 bases, with 24 bases spanning the gap. The germline gives CDR1 SGHVS, CDR2 FNYEAQ. This CDR3 comprises 16 residues. The CDR3 DNA reads TGTGCCAGCAGCTCCCCGGAGGAGTACGCCCCTCCGGCCCAGTACTTC. Amino acids: CASSSPEEYAPPAQYF.

V usage is TRBV7-7 and J usage is TRBJ2-1, with 10 nucleotides matching TRBD1. CDR3 length: 16 residues. Trimming took 1 base from V and 4 from J; bases not matched to a gene: 4. The germline V gene has CDR1 SSHAT and CDR2 FNYEAQ (reference sequence). CDR3 residues: CASSLGAGQGYNEQFF. CDR3 DNA sequence: TGTGCCAGCAGCTTAGGTGCGGGACAGGGGTACAATGAGCAGTTCTTC.